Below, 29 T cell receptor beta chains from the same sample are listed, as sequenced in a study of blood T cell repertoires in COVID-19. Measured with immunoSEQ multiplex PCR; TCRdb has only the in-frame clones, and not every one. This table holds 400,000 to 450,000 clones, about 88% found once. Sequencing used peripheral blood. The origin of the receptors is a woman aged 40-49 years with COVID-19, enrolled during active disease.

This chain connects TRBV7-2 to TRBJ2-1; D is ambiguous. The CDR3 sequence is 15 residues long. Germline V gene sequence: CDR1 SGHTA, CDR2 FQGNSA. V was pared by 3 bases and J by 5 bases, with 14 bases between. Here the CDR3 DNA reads TGTGCCAGCAGCTTTGTATTCGGGTCTAACAATGAGCAGTTCTTC. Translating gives CASSFVFGSNNEQFF.

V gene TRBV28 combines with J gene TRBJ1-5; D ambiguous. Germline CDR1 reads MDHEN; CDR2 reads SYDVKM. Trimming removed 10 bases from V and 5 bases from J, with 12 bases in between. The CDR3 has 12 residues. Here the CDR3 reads CATHYGDQPQHF. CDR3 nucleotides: TGTGCCACCCATTACGGTGATCAGCCCCAGCATTTT.

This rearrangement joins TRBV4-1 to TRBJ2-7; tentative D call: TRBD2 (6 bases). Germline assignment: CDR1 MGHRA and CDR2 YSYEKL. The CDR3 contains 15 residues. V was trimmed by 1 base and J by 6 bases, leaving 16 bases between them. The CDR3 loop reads CASSQARQGEAEQYF. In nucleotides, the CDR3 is TGCGCCAGCAGCCAAGCCCGCCAAGGGGAGGCCGAGCAGTACTTC.

CDR3: CSVGETSGELVTQYF. CDR3 coding DNA: TGCAGCGTTGGAGAGACTAGCGGGGAACTGGTTACGCAGTATTTT. The chain carries TRBV29-1 and TRBJ2-3; 11 bases are a match to TRBD2. The trim removed 4 bases at V and 8 bases at J, leaving 11 bases unmatched. This CDR3 region has 15 residues. In germline, CDR1 is SQVTM, CDR2 ANQGSEA.

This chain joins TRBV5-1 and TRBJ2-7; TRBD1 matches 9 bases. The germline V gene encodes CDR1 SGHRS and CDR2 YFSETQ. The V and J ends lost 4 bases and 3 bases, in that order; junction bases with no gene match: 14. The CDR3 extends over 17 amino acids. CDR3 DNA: TGCGCCAGCAGCCCCAGGTTCCCCGGGACAGGGTACTACGAGCAGTACTTC. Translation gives CASSPRFPGTGYYEQYF.

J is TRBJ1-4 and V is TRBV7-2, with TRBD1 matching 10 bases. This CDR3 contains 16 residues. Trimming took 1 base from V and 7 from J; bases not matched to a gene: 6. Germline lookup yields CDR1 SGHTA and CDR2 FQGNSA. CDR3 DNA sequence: TGTGCCAGCAGCTTAGTGGCGGGACAGGGGTCTGAAAAACTGTTTTTT. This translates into CASSLVAGQGSEKLFF.

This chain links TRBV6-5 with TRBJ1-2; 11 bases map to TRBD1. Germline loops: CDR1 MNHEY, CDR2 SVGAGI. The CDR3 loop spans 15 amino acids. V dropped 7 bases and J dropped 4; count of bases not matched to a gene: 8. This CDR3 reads CASKGQGAIGYGYTF. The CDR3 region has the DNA TGTGCCAGCAAAGGACAGGGGGCAATAGGCTATGGCTACACCTTC.

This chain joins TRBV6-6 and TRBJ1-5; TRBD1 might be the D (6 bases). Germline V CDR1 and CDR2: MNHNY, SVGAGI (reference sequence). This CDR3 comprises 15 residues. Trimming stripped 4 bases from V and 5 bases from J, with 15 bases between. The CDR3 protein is CASSSTGQSYQPQHF. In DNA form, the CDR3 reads TGTGCCAGCAGTTCAACCGGACAGTCTTATCAGCCCCAGCATTTT.

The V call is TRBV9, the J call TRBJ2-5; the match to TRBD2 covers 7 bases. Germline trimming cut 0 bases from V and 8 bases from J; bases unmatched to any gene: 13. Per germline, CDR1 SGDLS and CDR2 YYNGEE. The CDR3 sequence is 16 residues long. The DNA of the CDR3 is TGTGCCAGCAGCGTAGGGCGCGGGAGCCCCAGTCGAACCCAGTACTTC. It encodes CASSVGRGSPSRTQYF.

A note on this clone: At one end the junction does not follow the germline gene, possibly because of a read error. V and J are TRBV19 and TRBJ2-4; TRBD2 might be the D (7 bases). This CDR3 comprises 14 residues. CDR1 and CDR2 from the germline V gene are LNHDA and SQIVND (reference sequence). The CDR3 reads CASSIDTGRGPSGF. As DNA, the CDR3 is TGTGCCAGTAGTATAGATACAGGGAGGGGACCTTCAGGCTTC.

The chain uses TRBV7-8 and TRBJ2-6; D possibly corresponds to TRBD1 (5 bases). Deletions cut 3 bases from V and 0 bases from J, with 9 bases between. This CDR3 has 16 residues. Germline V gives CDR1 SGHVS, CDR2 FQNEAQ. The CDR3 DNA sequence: TGTGCCAGCAGCTTGACAGTTTTCTCTGGGGCCAACGTCCTGACTTTC. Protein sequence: CASSLTVFSGANVLTF.

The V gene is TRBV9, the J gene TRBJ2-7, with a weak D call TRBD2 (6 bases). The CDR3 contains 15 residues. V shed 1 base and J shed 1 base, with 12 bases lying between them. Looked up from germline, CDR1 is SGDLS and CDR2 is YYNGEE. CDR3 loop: CASSVSGGASYEQYF. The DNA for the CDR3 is TGTGCCAGCAGCGTAAGCGGCGGGGCTTCCTACGAGCAGTACTTC.

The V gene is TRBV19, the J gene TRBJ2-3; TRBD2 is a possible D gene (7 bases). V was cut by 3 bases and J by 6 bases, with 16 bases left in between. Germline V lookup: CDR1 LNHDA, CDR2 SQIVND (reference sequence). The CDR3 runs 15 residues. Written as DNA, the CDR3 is TGTGCCAGTAGTATCGCGAGGGGGGGCCGCGATACGCAGTATTTT. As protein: CASSIARGGRDTQYF.

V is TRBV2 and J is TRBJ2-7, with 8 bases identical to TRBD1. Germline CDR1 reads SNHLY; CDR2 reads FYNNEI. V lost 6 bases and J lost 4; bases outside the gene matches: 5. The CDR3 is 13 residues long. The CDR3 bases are TGTGCCAGCAGCCGGACAGGGCGGTACGAGCAGTACTTC. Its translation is CASSRTGRYEQYF.

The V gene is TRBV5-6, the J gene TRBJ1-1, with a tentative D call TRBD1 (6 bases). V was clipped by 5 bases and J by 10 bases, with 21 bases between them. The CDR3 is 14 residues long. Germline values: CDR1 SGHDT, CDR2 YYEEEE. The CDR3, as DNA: TGTGCCAGCAGATCAGACAGGTCCTATGGGGTAGCTTTCTTT. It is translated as CASRSDRSYGVAFF.

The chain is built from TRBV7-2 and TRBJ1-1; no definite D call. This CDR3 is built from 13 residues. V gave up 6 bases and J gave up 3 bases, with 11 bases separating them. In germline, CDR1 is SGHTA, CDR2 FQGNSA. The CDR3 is CASSTPGYTEAFF. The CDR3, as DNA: TGTGCCAGCAGTACCCCGGGTTACACTGAAGCTTTCTTT.

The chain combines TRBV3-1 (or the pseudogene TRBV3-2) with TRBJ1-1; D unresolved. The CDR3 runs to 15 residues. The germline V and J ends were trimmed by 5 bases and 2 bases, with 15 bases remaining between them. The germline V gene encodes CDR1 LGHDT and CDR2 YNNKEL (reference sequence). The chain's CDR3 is CASSYAYYYNTEAFF. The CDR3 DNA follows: TGTGCCAGCAGCTACGCCTATTATTACAACACTGAAGCTTTCTTT.

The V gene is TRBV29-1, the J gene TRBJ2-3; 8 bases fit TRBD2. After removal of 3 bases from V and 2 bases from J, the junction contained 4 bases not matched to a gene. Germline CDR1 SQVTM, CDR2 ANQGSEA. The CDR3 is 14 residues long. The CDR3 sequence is CSVDRGGATDTQYF. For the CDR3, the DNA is TGCAGCGTTGACCGGGGGGGGGCCACAGATACGCAGTATTTT.

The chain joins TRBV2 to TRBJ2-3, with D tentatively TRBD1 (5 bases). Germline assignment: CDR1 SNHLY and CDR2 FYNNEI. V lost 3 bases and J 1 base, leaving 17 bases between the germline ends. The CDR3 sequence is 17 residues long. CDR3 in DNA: TGTGCCAGCAGTGATGTGGCACAGGCTATCGGCACAGATACGCAGTATTTT. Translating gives CASSDVAQAIGTDTQYF.

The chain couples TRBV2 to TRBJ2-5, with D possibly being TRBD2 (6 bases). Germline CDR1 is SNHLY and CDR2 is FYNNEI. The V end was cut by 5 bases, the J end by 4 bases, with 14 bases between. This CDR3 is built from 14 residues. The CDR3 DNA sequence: TGTGCCAGCAGTTCCGTAACTAGCAGAGAGACCCAGTACTTC. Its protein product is CASSSVTSRETQYF.

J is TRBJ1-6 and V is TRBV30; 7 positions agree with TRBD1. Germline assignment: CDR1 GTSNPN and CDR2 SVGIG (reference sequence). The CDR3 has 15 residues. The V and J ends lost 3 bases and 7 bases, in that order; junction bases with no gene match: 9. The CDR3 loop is CAWRYPGTANSPLHF. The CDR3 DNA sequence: TGTGCCTGGAGGTACCCCGGGACAGCCAATTCACCCCTCCACTTT.

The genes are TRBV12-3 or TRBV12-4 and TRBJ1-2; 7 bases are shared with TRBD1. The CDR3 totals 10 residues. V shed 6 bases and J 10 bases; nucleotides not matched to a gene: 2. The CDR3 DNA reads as TGTGCCAGCAGCACAGGGGTCTACACCTTC. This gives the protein CASSTGVYTF.

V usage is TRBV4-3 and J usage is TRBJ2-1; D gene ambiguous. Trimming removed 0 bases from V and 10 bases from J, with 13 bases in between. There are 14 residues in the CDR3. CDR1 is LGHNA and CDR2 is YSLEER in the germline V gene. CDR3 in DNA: TGCGCCAGCAGCCAAGATCTTGAGATCAGGGAGCAGTTCTTC. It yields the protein CASSQDLEIREQFF.

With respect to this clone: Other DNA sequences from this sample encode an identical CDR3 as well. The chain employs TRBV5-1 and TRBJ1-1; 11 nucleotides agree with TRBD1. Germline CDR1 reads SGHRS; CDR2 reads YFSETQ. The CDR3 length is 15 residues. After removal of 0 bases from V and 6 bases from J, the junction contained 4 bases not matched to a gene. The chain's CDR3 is CASSLVPGQGAEAFF. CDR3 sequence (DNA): TGCGCCAGCAGCTTGGTACCGGGACAGGGGGCTGAAGCTTTCTTT.

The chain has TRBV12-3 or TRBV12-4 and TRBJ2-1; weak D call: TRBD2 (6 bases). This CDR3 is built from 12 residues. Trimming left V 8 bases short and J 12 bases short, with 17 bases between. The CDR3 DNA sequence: TGTGCCAGCCATTCCCAATCGGGAGTGCAGTTCTTC. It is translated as CASHSQSGVQFF.

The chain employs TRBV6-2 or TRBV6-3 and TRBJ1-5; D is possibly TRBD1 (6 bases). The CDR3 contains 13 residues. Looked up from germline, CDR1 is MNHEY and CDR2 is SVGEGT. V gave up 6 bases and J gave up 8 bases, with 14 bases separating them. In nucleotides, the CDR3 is TGTGCCAGCAGCACCCGGACAGCCGAGCCCCAGCATTTT. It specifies CASSTRTAEPQHF.

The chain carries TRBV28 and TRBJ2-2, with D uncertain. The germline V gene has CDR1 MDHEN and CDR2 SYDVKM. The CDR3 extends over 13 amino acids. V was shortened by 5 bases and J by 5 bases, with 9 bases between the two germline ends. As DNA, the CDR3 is TGTGCCAGCAGTCCCCGTCCTACCGGGGAGCTGTTTTTT. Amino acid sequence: CASSPRPTGELFF.

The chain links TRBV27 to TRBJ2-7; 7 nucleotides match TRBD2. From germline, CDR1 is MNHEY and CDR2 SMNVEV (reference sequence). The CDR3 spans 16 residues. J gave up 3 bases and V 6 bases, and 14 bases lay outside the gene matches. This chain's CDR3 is CASSSYVPGRVYEQYF. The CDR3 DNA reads TGTGCCAGCAGCTCTTACGTCCCGGGGAGGGTCTACGAGCAGTACTTC.

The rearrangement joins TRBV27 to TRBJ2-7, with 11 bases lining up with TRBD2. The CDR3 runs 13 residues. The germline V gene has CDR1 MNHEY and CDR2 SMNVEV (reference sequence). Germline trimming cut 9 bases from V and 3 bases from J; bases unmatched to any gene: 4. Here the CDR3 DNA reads TGTGCCAGTAGACTAGCGGGGCACTACGAGCAGTACTTC. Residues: CASRLAGHYEQYF.